The 7 T cell receptor beta chains given below trace back to one sample, sequenced in a study of T cell responses to AZD1222 COVID-19 vaccine. Method: immunoSEQ multiplex PCR; TCRdb's copy keeps in-frame clones and lacks some. The sample has about 140,000 clones; roughly 89% are singletons. Sequenced here: peripheral blood, sampled on day 0 of AZD1222 vaccination. Source of these receptors: an adult in good health.

The rearrangement uses TRBV5-6 and TRBJ1-6; unclear D gene. With 4 bases removed from V and 10 bases from J, the gap between germline ends came to 18 bases. This CDR3 spans 15 amino acids. Germline V lookup: CDR1 SGHDT, CDR2 YYEEEE. The CDR3 DNA follows: TGTGCCAGCAGCCCCGGGCCGGCGGCAGGCTCACCCCTCCACTTT. Translated, it gives CASSPGPAAGSPLHF.

This chain links TRBV6-5 with TRBJ1-4, with unresolved D. From germline, CDR1 is MNHEY and CDR2 SVGAGI. This CDR3 comprises 15 residues. V lost 6 bases, J lost 8 bases, and 19 bases lay in between. Here the CDR3 reads CASRTEGFGIEKLFF. CDR3 bases: TGTGCCAGCAGGACGGAGGGCTTTGGGATCGAAAAACTGTTTTTT.

This clone was seen once. The CDR3 loop is CASSETGGLLETQYF. CDR3 DNA sequence: TGTGCCAGCAGTGAAACGGGCGGGCTGTTGGAGACCCAGTACTTC. The V and J genes are TRBV6-1 and TRBJ2-5; TRBD2 might be the D (5 bases). V was clipped by 2 bases and J by 5 bases, with 15 bases between them. Per the germline V gene, CDR1 is MNHNS and CDR2 is SASEGT. CDR3 length: 15 residues.

With respect to this clone: The same CDR3 can be traced to other DNA sequences in this sample. V usage is TRBV12-3 or TRBV12-4 and J usage is TRBJ2-5, with D unresolved. The V gene lost 3 bases and the J gene lost 1 base, with 3 bases spanning the gap. The CDR3 sequence is 12 residues long. The CDR3 reads CASSFSQETQYF. The CDR3 DNA reads as TGTGCCAGCAGTTTTAGCCAAGAGACCCAGTACTTC.

This chain links TRBV29-1 with TRBJ2-7, with a possible D match to TRBD1 (5 bases). Looked up from germline, CDR1 is SQVTM and CDR2 is ANQGSEA. There are 11 residues in the CDR3. Trimming removed 7 bases from V and 2 bases from J, with 9 bases in between. CDR3 nucleotide sequence: TGCAGCGGGGGCTCCACCTACGAGCAGTACTTC. Translating gives CSGGSTYEQYF.

The rearrangement links TRBV19 to TRBJ1-5; tentative D call: TRBD1 (5 bases). This CDR3 contains 15 residues. Germline assignment: CDR1 LNHDA and CDR2 SQIVND (reference sequence). V was trimmed by 6 bases and J by 3 bases, leaving 15 bases between them. DNA of the CDR3: TGTGCCAGTAGGCACGGTGGGGGAGTCAATCAGCCCCAGCATTTT. This gives the protein CASRHGGGVNQPQHF.

The chain joins TRBV19 to TRBJ1-1; TRBD1 matches 8 bases. CDR1 and CDR2 (germline): LNHDA, SQIVND (reference sequence). This CDR3 region has 13 residues. V trimming: 7 bases; J trimming: 1 base; junction bases outside the gene matches: 2. CDR3 region: CASKGTGNTEAFF. CDR3 DNA sequence: TGTGCCAGTAAAGGGACAGGGAACACTGAAGCTTTCTTT. Combining the CDR3 with reference TRBV19 and TRBJ1-1 gives the whole variable domain DGGITQSPKYLFRKEGQNVTLSCEQNLNHDAMYWYRQDPGQGLRLIYYSQIVNDFQKGDIAEGYSVSREKKESFPLTVTSAQKNPTAFYLCASKGTGNTEAFFGQGTRLTVV.